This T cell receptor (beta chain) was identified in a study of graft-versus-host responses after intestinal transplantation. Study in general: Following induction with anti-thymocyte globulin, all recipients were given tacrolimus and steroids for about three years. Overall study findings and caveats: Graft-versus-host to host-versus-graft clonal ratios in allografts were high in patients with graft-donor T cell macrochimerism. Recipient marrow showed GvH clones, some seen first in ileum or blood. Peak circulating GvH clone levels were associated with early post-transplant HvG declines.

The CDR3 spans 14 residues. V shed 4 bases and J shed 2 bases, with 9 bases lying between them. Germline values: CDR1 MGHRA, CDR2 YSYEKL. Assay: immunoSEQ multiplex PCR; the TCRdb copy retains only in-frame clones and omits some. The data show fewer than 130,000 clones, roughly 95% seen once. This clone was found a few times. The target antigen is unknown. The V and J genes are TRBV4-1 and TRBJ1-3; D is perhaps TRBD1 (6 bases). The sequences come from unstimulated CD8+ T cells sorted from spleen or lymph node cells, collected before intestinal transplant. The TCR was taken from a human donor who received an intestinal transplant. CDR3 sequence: CASSPGQTGNTIYF. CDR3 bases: TGCGCCAGCAGCCCCGGACAGACTGGAAACACCATATATTTT.